This TCR beta chain was sequenced in a study of blood T cell repertoires in COVID-19. Overall study: COVID-19 samples from acute and convalescent phases originated in the United States, Italy and Spain. Sample material is recorded as cDNA or gDNA derived from T cells, B-cell-depleted T cells, or PBMCs.

This clone occurred many times. Per the original data handling: The authors estimated nucleated cell counts from reference gene primer amplification. The method was immunoSEQ multiplex PCR; TCRdb's version includes in-frame clones alone and lacks a portion of them. Clonal size and the V and J genes are those of that table, whereas D and trimming came from the DNA. The table has 80,000 to 95,000 clones, 65% to 80% seen once. The ends were cut back, 9 bases at V and 0 bases at J, with 9 bases in the middle. CDR1 ENHRY and CDR2 SYGVKD come from the germline V gene. The CDR3 length is 13 residues. The sequence was obtained from a woman of 80 years or more with active or convalescent COVID-19. The chain employs TRBV10-3 and TRBJ1-3; a weak D match, TRBD1 (5 bases). What was sequenced was peripheral blood. In DNA, the CDR3 is TGTGCCATTCGACAGCCCTCTGGAAACACCATATATTTT. The encoded protein is CAIRQPSGNTIYF.